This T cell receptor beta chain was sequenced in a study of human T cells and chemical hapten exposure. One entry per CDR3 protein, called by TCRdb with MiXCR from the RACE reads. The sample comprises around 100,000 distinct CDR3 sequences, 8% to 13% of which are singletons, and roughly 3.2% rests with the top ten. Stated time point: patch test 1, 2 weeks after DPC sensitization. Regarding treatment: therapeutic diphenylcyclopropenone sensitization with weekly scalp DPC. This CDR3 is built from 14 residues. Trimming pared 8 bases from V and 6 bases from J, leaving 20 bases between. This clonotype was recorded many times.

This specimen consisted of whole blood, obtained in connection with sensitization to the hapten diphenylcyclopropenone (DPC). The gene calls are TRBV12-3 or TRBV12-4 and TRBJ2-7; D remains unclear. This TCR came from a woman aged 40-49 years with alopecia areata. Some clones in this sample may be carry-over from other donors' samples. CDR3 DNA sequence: TGTGCCAGCGGAGTGGACGCCAGCGTTCCCGAGCAGTACTTC. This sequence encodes CASGVDASVPEQYF.